The 22 T cell receptor beta chains presented below share a single source sample, sequenced in a study of CD8+ T cells in alopecia areata. The authors extracted RNA and reverse transcribed it into cDNA as the sequencing template. TCRdb's copy holds only in-frame clones and misses some; the assay was immunoSEQ multiplex PCR. The data hold more than 200,000 clones, with 40% to 45% observed a single time. This sample's treatment: oral pan-JAK inhibitor, 5-10 mg twice daily. Sequenced material: CD4+ T cells sorted from blood, taken at approximately week 39, from a patient treated with tofacitinib. The receptor set was obtained from a human donor with alopecia areata.

This clone was seen only a few times. This chain uses TRBV29-1 with TRBJ2-5; the match to TRBD1 covers 8 bases. CDR1 and CDR2 (germline): SQVTM, ANQGSEA. Trimming removed 6 bases from V and 4 bases from J; junction bases left unmatched: 4. The CDR3 has 12 amino acids. The CDR3 protein is CSVLQGGETQYF. The CDR3 DNA follows: TGCAGCGTACTACAGGGGGGAGAGACCCAGTACTTC. The complete variable domain, with remaining parts taken from reference TRBV29-1 and TRBJ2-5, reads SAVISQKPSRDICQRGTSLTIQCQVDSQVTMMFWYRQQPGQSLTLIATANQGSEATYESGFVIDKFPISRPNLTFSTLTVSNMSPEDSSIYLCSVLQGGETQYFGPGTRLLVL.

The chain is built from TRBV2 and TRBJ2-7; D perhaps matches TRBD1 (6 bases). CDR1 SNHLY and CDR2 FYNNEI come from the germline V gene. V was cut by 7 bases and J by 0 bases, with 10 bases left in between. The CDR3 contains 13 residues. The CDR3 reads CASKADSSYEQYF. CDR3 DNA sequence: TGTGCCAGCAAGGCGGACAGCTCCTACGAGCAGTACTTC.

J is TRBJ2-4 and V is TRBV11-2, with 7 bases lining up with TRBD1. V was clipped by 4 bases and J by 8 bases; unmatched bases: 5. Germline V gives CDR1 SGHAT, CDR2 FQNNGV. This CDR3 is 13 amino acids long. The CDR3 region is CASSSGGRDIQYF. The CDR3, as DNA: TGTGCCAGCAGCTCAGGGGGAAGGGACATTCAGTACTTC.

J is TRBJ2-7 and V is TRBV6-6, with 9 bases aligning to TRBD1. The CDR3 covers 15 residues. CDR1 is MNHNY, CDR2 SVGAGI, per germline (reference sequence). V gave up 7 bases and J gave up 2 bases; unmatched junction bases: 9. CDR3 sequence reads: CASTYPGQGTYEQYF. The CDR3 DNA reads TGTGCCAGCACTTATCCGGGACAGGGAACCTACGAGCAGTACTTC.

This clone was seen more than once but under ten times. V is TRBV6-5 and J is TRBJ2-1, with 9 bases identical to TRBD2. Trimming cost V 7 bases and J 2 bases; bases outside gene matches: 6. The germline gives CDR1 MNHEY, CDR2 SVGAGI. The CDR3 is made up of 15 amino acids. The CDR3 nucleotides are TGTGCCAGCAAGCGGCCTAGCGGGACCTACAATGAGCAGTTCTTC. Its protein product is CASKRPSGTYNEQFF.

V is TRBV15 and J is TRBJ1-1; D gene uncertain. Germline V gene sequence: CDR1 LNHNV, CDR2 YYDKDF (reference sequence). The CDR3 is 12 amino acids. V shed 0 bases and J shed 8 bases, with 7 bases lying between them. CDR3 residues: CATSRDVQEAFF. The CDR3, as DNA: TGTGCCACCAGCAGAGATGTGCAGGAAGCTTTCTTT.

This chain joins TRBV25-1 and TRBJ2-2; TRBD1 matches at 8 bases. This CDR3 has 15 residues. CDR1 is MGHDK and CDR2 is SYGVNS in the germline V gene. Losses at the gene ends were 7 bases for V and 0 bases for J; bases not matched to a gene: 4. The CDR3: CASIKGQANTGELFF. The CDR3 nucleotides are TGTGCCAGCATAAAGGGACAGGCGAACACCGGGGAGCTGTTTTTT.

This clone was observed a single time. The V and J genes are TRBV29-1 and TRBJ1-2, with D tentatively TRBD1 (5 bases). The V gene lost 4 bases and the J gene lost 0 bases, with 12 bases spanning the gap. The V gene's germline CDR1 is SQVTM and CDR2 ANQGSEA. CDR3 length: 14 residues. The CDR3 DNA is TGCAGCGTTGTAAAGGGGCAATCTAACTATGGCTACACCTTC. This encodes CSVVKGQSNYGYTF.

This chain joins TRBV30 and TRBJ2-7; 9 bases match TRBD2. The V segment lost 8 bases and the J segment 4 bases; nucleotides outside the gene matches: 24. Germline V lookup: CDR1 GTSNPN, CDR2 SVGIG (reference sequence). The CDR3 is 18 residues long. The DNA of the CDR3 is TGTGCCAGCCACCCGGTTACTAGCGGGTCCAACGGCGGTTACGAGCAGTACTTC. Translated, it gives CASHPVTSGSNGGYEQYF.

The V gene is TRBV10-2, the J gene TRBJ2-7, with TRBD2 matching 9 bases. The CDR3 sequence is 15 residues long. The V segment lost 8 bases and the J segment 1 base; nucleotides outside the gene matches: 9. The germline V gene encodes CDR1 WSHSY and CDR2 SAAADI. This chain's CDR3 is CASSLLAGFSYEQYF. As DNA, the CDR3 is TGCGCCAGCTCCTTACTAGCGGGTTTTTCCTACGAGCAGTACTTC.

The rearrangement joins TRBV18 to TRBJ1-3; D may be TRBD1 (5 bases). CDR3 length: 15 amino acids. Germline V lookup: CDR1 KGHSH, CDR2 LQKENI. Trimming left V 4 bases short and J 2 bases short, with 12 bases between. CDR3 in amino acids: CASSQNRQTGNTIYF. CDR3 DNA sequence: TGTGCCAGCTCACAAAATCGACAGACTGGAAACACCATATATTTT.

The chain is built from TRBV30 and TRBJ1-5; D unclear. Trimming removed 2 bases at V and 0 bases at J, with 11 bases between. The CDR3 is made up of 15 amino acids. In germline, CDR1 is GTSNPN, CDR2 SVGIG (reference sequence). CDR3: CAWSPGGYSNQPQHF. CDR3 in DNA: TGTGCCTGGAGTCCAGGAGGCTATAGCAATCAGCCCCAGCATTTT. Drawing the rest from reference TRBV30 and TRBJ1-5, the complete variable domain is SQTIHQWPATLVQPVGSPLSLECTVEGTSNPNLYWYRQAAGRGLQLLFYSVGIGQISSEVPQNLSASRPQDRQFILSSKKLLLSDSGFYLCAWSPGGYSNQPQHFGDGTRLSIL.

This clone came up a few times. The chain combines TRBV5-1 with TRBJ2-3; D is undetermined. The V gene's germline CDR1 is SGHRS and CDR2 YFSETQ. The CDR3 sequence is 17 residues long. Trimming cost V 0 bases and J 0 bases, with 14 bases left between them. For the CDR3, the DNA is TGCGCCAGCAGCTTGGGTCTAAGGGCGGCAAGCACAGATACGCAGTATTTT. This encodes CASSLGLRAASTDTQYF.

This clone was seen many times. At the DNA level, this CDR3 is encoded by other sequences in the same sample as well. The rearrangement joins TRBV9 to TRBJ2-3; no clear D. The germline gives CDR1 SGDLS, CDR2 YYNGEE. There are 12 residues in the CDR3. Trimming took 5 bases from V and 1 from J, leaving 5 bases between them. The CDR3 DNA reads TGTGCCAGCAGTGCCCGCACAGATACGCAGTATTTT. Its protein is CASSARTDTQYF.

In this sample, this clone turned up a few times. CDR3 loop: CSGTVNTEAFF. The CDR3 DNA reads TGCAGCGGCACAGTGAACACTGAAGCTTTCTTT. The rearrangement links TRBV29-1 to TRBJ1-1, with D unresolved. The V gene lost 7 bases and the J gene lost 0 bases, with 6 bases spanning the gap. The CDR3 is 11 residues long. Germline CDR1 is SQVTM and CDR2 is ANQGSEA.

The chain combines TRBV4-2 with TRBJ2-5, with D uncertain. The CDR3 runs 13 residues. Germline values: CDR1 LGHNA, CDR2 YNFKEQ. Trimming left V 1 base short and J 5 bases short, with 8 bases between. The DNA for the CDR3 is TGTGCCAGCAGCCAAGCCCGGGCCGAGACCCAGTACTTC. It is translated as CASSQARAETQYF.

This chain uses TRBV29-1 with TRBJ1-1; D possibly corresponds to TRBD1 (5 bases). Germline-derived CDR1 and CDR2 are SQVTM and ANQGSEA. The CDR3 has 10 residues. V lost 4 bases, J lost 6 bases, and 6 bases lay in between. The CDR3 protein is CSVGQPEAFF. CDR3 bases: TGCAGCGTTGGACAGCCTGAAGCTTTCTTT.

The chain uses TRBV28 and TRBJ2-7; TRBD2 might be the D (5 bases). V was shortened by 8 bases and J by 2 bases, with 13 bases between the two germline ends. The CDR3 covers 13 residues. The germline CDR1 and CDR2 sequences are MDHEN and SYDVKM. The CDR3 DNA reads as TGTGCCAGCGAGAGGGCCAGAACCTACGAGCAGTACTTC. Protein: CASERARTYEQYF. The full variable domain, in which reference TRBV28 and TRBJ2-7 provide the parts outside the CDR3, is DVKVTQSSRYLVKRTGEKVFLECVQDMDHENMFWYRQDPGLGLRLIYFSYDVKMKEKGDIPEGYSVSREKKERFSLILESASTNQTSMYLCASERARTYEQYFGPGTRLTVT.

Only a few counts were recorded for this clone. The rearrangement joins TRBV18 to TRBJ2-7; tentative D call: TRBD2 (5 bases). The CDR3 runs 13 residues. Germline values: CDR1 KGHSH, CDR2 LQKENI. Trimming stripped 5 bases from V and 2 bases from J, with 10 bases between. CDR3 sequence: CASSVARAYEQYF. The CDR3 nucleotides read TGTGCCAGCTCAGTGGCGCGGGCCTACGAGCAGTACTTC.

This rearrangement joins TRBV30 to TRBJ1-2; tentative D call: TRBD1 (6 bases). V lost 3 bases and J 3 bases, leaving 11 bases between the germline ends. CDR3 length equals 13 residues. Looked up from germline, CDR1 is GTSNPN and CDR2 is SVGIG (reference sequence). The CDR3 coding sequence is TGTGCCTGGAGCCAGGACAGATACTATGGCTACACCTTC. It codes for CAWSQDRYYGYTF.

Only one count was recorded for this clone. The genes are TRBV9 and TRBJ1-2; TRBD1 might be the D (5 bases). V was pared by 6 bases and J by 2 bases, with 14 bases between. The V gene's germline CDR1 is SGDLS and CDR2 YYNGEE. CDR3 length equals 14 residues. CDR3 amino acids: CASTQAGGNYGYTF. CDR3 nucleotide sequence: TGTGCCAGCACCCAGGCGGGGGGGAACTATGGCTACACCTTC.

There are a few counts of this clone. The chain is built from TRBV9 and TRBJ1-5; D unclear. This CDR3 comprises 13 residues. V lost 0 bases to trimming and J lost 7 bases, with 8 bases between them. CDR1 is SGDLS and CDR2 is YYNGEE in the germline V gene. CDR3 bases: TGTGCCAGCAGCGTAGGCCCCGGACAGCCCCAGCATTTT. Encoded protein: CASSVGPGQPQHF.